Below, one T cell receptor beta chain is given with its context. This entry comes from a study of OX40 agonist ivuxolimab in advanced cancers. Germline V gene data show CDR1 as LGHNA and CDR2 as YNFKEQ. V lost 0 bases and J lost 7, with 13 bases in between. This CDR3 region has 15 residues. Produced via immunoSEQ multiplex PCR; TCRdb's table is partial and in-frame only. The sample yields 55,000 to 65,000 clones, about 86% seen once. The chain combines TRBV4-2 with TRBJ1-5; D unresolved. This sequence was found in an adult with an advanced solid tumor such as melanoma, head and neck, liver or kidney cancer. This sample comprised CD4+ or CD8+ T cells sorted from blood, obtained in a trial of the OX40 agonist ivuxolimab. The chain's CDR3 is CASSQDWEGRQPQHF. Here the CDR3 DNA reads TGTGCCAGCAGCCAAGATTGGGAAGGGAGGCAGCCCCAGCATTTT.